These T cell receptor beta chains were read from a single sample in a study of T cell clones after liver transplantation. Some clones are missing from TCRdb's copy, which holds only in-frame ones; the method was immunoSEQ multiplex PCR. This sample carries approximately 51,000 clones, about nine tenths of them seen once, and the ten largest clones take approximately 14%. The sequences come from CD8+ T cells from blood, collected 12 months after liver transplant. All receptors come from a human patient who received a liver transplant. Some T cells may arise from the graft donor. Each CDR3 is given with its conserved first and last residue. The D gene is left open where the match is weak. Only part of the rows carry a size: once, few, many, or a class if the clone is expanded.

d_gene,abundance,j_gene,v_gene,CDR3nt,CDR3aa
.,.,TRBJ2-7,TRBV28,TGTGCCAGCAGTTTAAGGGGACTCTCCAGGGAGCAGTACTTC,CASSLRGLSREQYF
.,.,TRBJ2-2,TRBV5-1,TGCGCCAGCAGCTTGGAAGGTCCCGGGGAGCTGTTTTTT,CASSLEGPGELFF
.,.,TRBJ1-5,TRBV19,TGTGCCAGTAGTATAGCCCCCACCAACATCGGACAGCCCCAGCATTTT,CASSIAPTNIGQPQHF
.,.,TRBJ1-5,TRBV19,TGTGCCAGTAAACAGTGGCTTCAGGCCGAAAATCAGCCCCAGCATTTT,CASKQWLQAENQPQHF
.,.,TRBJ2-7,TRBV6-5,TGTGCCAGCAGTTACTCCCTTAGGAACGAGCAGTACTTC,CASSYSLRNEQYF
.,.,TRBJ1-1,TRBV15,TGTGCCACCAGCCCTCCCGACCGGAGTGAAGCTTTCTTT,CATSPPDRSEAFF
.,many,TRBJ1-5,TRBV11-2,TGTGCCAGCAGCTTATACGGTTATAGCAATCAGCCCCAGCATTTT,CASSLYGYSNQPQHF
.,.,TRBJ2-7,TRBV16,TGTGCCAGCAGCCAAAGTAGTACCTCCTACGAGCAGTACTTC,CASSQSSTSYEQYF
.,.,TRBJ1-1,TRBV5-1,TGCGCCAGCAGCTTGGGTTGGGGGGACACTGAAGCTTTCTTT,CASSLGWGDTEAFF
TRBD1,.,TRBJ2-7,TRBV5-1,TGCGCCAGCAGCTTCCGGACAGGGAAACTCTCCTACGAGCAGTACTTC,CASSFRTGKLSYEQYF
.,.,TRBJ1-1,TRBV4-1,TGCGCCAGCAGCCAGTCGCTGGGCACTGAAGCTTTCTTT,CASSQSLGTEAFF
TRBD1,.,TRBJ2-7,TRBV6-6,TGTGCCAGCAGAACGCCGACAGGGTTTTCCCACGAGCAGTACTTC,CASRTPTGFSHEQYF
.,once,TRBJ1-2,TRBV13,TGTGCCAGCAGCTTAGGCAGGTCCTATGGCTACACCTTC,CASSLGRSYGYTF
.,.,TRBJ2-1,TRBV14,TGTGCCAGCGGGAGCGGCGGGAAGATCCCCTACAATGAGCAGTTCTTC,CASGSGGKIPYNEQFF
.,.,TRBJ2-7,TRBV2,TGTGCCAGCAGTGACTCTAGCGCGCACCTCTCCTACGAGCAGTACTTC,CASSDSSAHLSYEQYF
TRBD1,.,TRBJ1-2,TRBV27,TGTGCCAGCAGTTTACGAGGGGGCTTGTATGGCTACACCTTC,CASSLRGGLYGYTF
TRBD1,.,TRBJ1-1,TRBV19,TGTGCCAGTAGTCTTCAGGGGGGCACTGAAGCTTTCTTT,CASSLQGGTEAFF
.,.,TRBJ1-2,TRBV6-5,TGTGCCAGCAGTTACGCAGGGACCTATGGCTACACCTTC,CASSYAGTYGYTF
.,once,TRBJ1-2,TRBV7-6,TGTGCCAGCAGCGAGCGCATTGAATCTCGAAAGAACTATGGCTACACCTTC,CASSERIESRKNYGYTF
TRBD1,.,TRBJ1-2,TRBV28,TGTGCCAGCAGTGAACAGGGGGCCTATGGCTACACCTTC,CASSEQGAYGYTF
.,.,TRBJ2-7,TRBV14,TGTGCCAGCAGCCCATCTGGGGGGTACGAGCAGTACTTC,CASSPSGGYEQYF
.,.,TRBJ2-3,TRBV11-2,TGTGCCAGCAGCTCCTACCTTCGGGGGAGCACAGATACGCAGTATTTT,CASSSYLRGSTDTQYF
TRBD2,.,TRBJ2-5,TRBV4-2,TGTGCCAGTGCCCCCGACCTGGGGGGGGTGGAGACCCAGTACTTC,CASAPDLGGVETQYF
.,.,TRBJ1-1,TRBV19,TGTGCCAGTTTCCCCGGGATGGGCACTGAAGCTTTCTTT,CASFPGMGTEAFF
TRBD2,.,TRBJ2-1,TRBV11-2,TGTGCCAGCAGTGGACTAGCACTCCCCTACAATGAGCAGTTCTTC,CASSGLALPYNEQFF
.,.,TRBJ2-6,TRBV28,TGTGCCAGCAGCAGATACTCTGGGGCCAACGTCCTGACTTTC,CASSRYSGANVLTF
.,.,TRBJ2-1,TRBV11-2,TGTGCCAGCCGCCAGACCCTGGGCAATGAGCAGTTCTTC,CASRQTLGNEQFF
TRBD2,.,TRBJ2-2,TRBV11-2,TGTGCCAGCAGCCGTACACTAGCGGACACCGGGGAGCTGTTTTTT,CASSRTLADTGELFF
TRBD2,.,TRBJ2-7,TRBV28,TGTGCCAGCAGTTTTGGCAGCGGGAACCCCTACGAGCAGTACTTC,CASSFGSGNPYEQYF
.,medium-sized,TRBJ1-2,TRBV30,TGTGCCGTATACACCGGCTATGGCTACACCTTC,CAVYTGYGYTF
TRBD2,.,TRBJ2-3,TRBV5-6,TGTGCCAGCAGCTTAAATACTTGGACTAGCGGGAATCCCCCAGATACGCAGTATTTT,CASSLNTWTSGNPPDTQYF
TRBD2,.,TRBJ2-3,TRBV19,TGTGCCAGTAGTATACTAGCGGGAGCCACAGATACGCAGTATTTT,CASSILAGATDTQYF
.,.,TRBJ1-5,TRBV4-1,TGCGCCAGCAGCCTTTCAGGGGACCAGCCCCAGCATTTT,CASSLSGDQPQHF
.,.,TRBJ2-1,TRBV28,TGTGCCAGCAGTTCTACACCAGCTCGCTACAATGAGCAGTTCTTC,CASSSTPARYNEQFF
TRBD2,.,TRBJ2-7,TRBV9,TGTGCCAGCAGCGTAGCCGGGGGGAGCTTCCACGAGCAGTACTTC,CASSVAGGSFHEQYF
.,.,TRBJ2-7,TRBV7-6,TGTGCCAGCAGCCCAGGGGCAGTCGAGACCTACGAGCAGTACTTC,CASSPGAVETYEQYF
.,.,TRBJ2-7,TRBV9,TGTGCCAGCAGCCCAGGACAGCTCTACGAGCAGTACTTC,CASSPGQLYEQYF
.,.,TRBJ2-1,TRBV4-2,TGTGCCAGCAGCCAAGAAGTGAGCTCCTACAATGAGCAGTTCTTC,CASSQEVSSYNEQFF
TRBD2,.,TRBJ2-7,TRBV6-6,TGTGCCAGCAGTTACTCGAGACTAGCAGAATACGAGCAGTACTTC,CASSYSRLAEYEQYF
.,.,TRBJ1-4,TRBV7-2,TGTGCCAGCAGCTTAGCGAGCGCAACTAATGAAAAACTGTTTTTT,CASSLASATNEKLFF
.,.,TRBJ1-1,TRBV27,TGTGCCAGCAGCCCGACAGCGAACACTGAAGCTTTCTTT,CASSPTANTEAFF
.,.,TRBJ1-4,TRBV7-9,TGTGCCAGCAGTCTAGCAGGGAAACTGTTTTTT,CASSLAGKLFF
.,.,TRBJ2-7,TRBV27,TGTGCCAGCAGTTCTGGACATAGCTACGAGCAGTACTTC,CASSSGHSYEQYF
TRBD1,.,TRBJ2-7,TRBV4-3,TGCGCCAGCAGCCGATGGGGGGCCGGGACAGGGTCGTCCTACGAGCAGTACTTC,CASSRWGAGTGSSYEQYF
.,once,TRBJ2-7,TRBV11-2,TGTGCCAGCAGCCAGGCATCATTTTCCTACGAGCAGTACTTC,CASSQASFSYEQYF